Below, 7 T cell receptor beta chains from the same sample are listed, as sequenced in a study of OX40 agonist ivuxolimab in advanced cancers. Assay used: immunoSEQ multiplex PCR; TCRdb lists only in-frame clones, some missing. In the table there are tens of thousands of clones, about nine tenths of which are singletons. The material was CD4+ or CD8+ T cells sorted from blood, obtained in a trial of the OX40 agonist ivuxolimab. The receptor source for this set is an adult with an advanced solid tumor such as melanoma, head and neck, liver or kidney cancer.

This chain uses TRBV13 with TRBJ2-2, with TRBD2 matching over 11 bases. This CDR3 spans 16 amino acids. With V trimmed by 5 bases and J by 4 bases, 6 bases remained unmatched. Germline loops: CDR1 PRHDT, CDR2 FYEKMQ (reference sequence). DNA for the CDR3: TGTGCCAGCAGCACCCGACTAGCGGGGCTCACCGGGGAGCTGTTTTTT. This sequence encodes CASSTRLAGLTGELFF.

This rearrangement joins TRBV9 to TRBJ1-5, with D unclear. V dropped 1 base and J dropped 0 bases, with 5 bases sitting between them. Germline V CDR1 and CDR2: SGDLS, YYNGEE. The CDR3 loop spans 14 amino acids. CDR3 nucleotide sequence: TGTGCCAGCAGCGTATTTCCTAGCAATCAGCCCCAGCATTTT. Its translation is CASSVFPSNQPQHF.

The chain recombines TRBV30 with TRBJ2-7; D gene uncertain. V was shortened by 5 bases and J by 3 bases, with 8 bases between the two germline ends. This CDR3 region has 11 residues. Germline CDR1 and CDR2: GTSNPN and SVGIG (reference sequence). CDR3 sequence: CAWRSGYEQYF. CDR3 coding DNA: TGTGCCTGGCGATCTGGCTACGAGCAGTACTTC.

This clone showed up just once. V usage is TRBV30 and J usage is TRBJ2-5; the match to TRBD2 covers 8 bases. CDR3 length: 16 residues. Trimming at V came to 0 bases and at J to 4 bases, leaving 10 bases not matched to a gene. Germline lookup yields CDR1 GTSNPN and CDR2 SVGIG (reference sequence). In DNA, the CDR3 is TGTGCCTGGAGTGTACGGGGAGCGGGAGTGCGAGAGACCCAGTACTTC. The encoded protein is CAWSVRGAGVRETQYF.

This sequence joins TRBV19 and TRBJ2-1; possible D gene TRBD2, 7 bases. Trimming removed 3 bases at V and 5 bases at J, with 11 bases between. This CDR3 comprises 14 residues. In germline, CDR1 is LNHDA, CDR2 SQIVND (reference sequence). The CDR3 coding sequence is TGTGCCAGTAGTATTGGGGGGGCCCACAATGAGCAGTTCTTC. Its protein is CASSIGGAHNEQFF.

CDR3 sequence (DNA): TGCGCCAGCAGCTTGGACACCAACACTGAAGCTTTCTTT. Translated, it gives CASSLDTNTEAFF. The genes are TRBV5-1 and TRBJ1-1; D is undetermined. Germline CDR1 reads SGHRS; CDR2 reads YFSETQ. V was shortened by 0 bases and J by 2 bases, with 5 bases between the two germline ends. The CDR3 loop spans 13 amino acids.

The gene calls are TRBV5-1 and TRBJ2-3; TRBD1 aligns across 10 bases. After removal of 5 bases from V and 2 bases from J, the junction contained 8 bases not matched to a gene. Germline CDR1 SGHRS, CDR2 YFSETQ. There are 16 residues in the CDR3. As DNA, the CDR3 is TGCGCCAGCAGTCCAGCCGGGACAGGGGACACAGATACGCAGTATTTT. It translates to CASSPAGTGDTDTQYF.